The clone carrying this T cell receptor (beta chain) was detected ten times or more. Its antigen remains unidentified. Via MiXCR, TCRdb re-called the RT-PCR reads, giving one row per CDR3 protein. The sample includes about 780,000 distinct CDR3 sequences, roughly 20% seen only once; the top ten take around 9.9%. J gave up 3 bases and V 0 bases, and 3 bases lay outside the gene matches. This CDR3 has 15 amino acids. In germline, CDR1 is LGHNA, CDR2 YNFKEQ. These data come from a study of response to subunit inactivated influenza vaccine. General observations from the study: The authors put forward the suggestion that each seasonal influenza vaccination may bring in only a limited number of new T cells.

The chain is built from TRBV4-2 and TRBJ2-3, with 7 bases that match TRBD1. This TCR came from a middle-aged man who received an inactivated influenza vaccine. The input for sequencing was PBMCs from blood, taken 4 to 6 days after vaccination. As DNA, the CDR3 is TGTGCCAGCAGCCAAGATGGGGACAGAACAGATACGCAGTATTTT. Its protein product is CASSQDGDRTDTQYF.